Below, one T cell receptor beta chain is given with its context. This entry comes from a study of CD8 T cells in ankylosing spondylitis. Quantitative 5'-RACE with molecular barcodes generated TCR beta libraries. TCRdb analysed the 5' RACE reads with MiXCR anew, one entry per CDR3 protein. Of approximately 140,000 distinct CDR3 sequences in the sample, 40% to 50% were seen once. The sequencing input was synovial fluid, either unsorted or a sorted T cell fraction (not recorded which). The receptor was derived from a male donor with ankylosing spondylitis.

The CDR3 loop is CSVERPGGNYGYTF. DNA for the CDR3: TGCAGCGTTGAACGTCCAGGGGGGAACTATGGCTACACCTTC. V gene TRBV29-1 combines with J gene TRBJ1-2; 7 bases map to TRBD1. This CDR3 has 14 amino acids. Germline-derived CDR1 and CDR2 are SQVTM and ANQGSEA. Losses at the gene ends were 2 bases for V and 2 bases for J; bases not matched to a gene: 5.